Below, one T cell receptor (beta chain) is given with its context. As yet, its antigen is unknown. Looked up from germline, CDR1 is LGHDT and CDR2 is YNNKEL (reference sequence). The length of the CDR3 is 14 residues. Trimming pared 0 bases from V and 8 bases from J, leaving 13 bases between. This entry belongs to a study of T-cell memory formation after mild COVID-19. Sample barcodes and UMIs were carried by the TCR alpha and TCR beta cDNA libraries that 5'RACE generated with constant-segment primers. TCRdb re-derived calls from the 5' RACE reads in MiXCR, one entry per CDR3 protein. The data show 190,000 or so distinct CDR3 sequences, about 21% seen once. Findings and caveats of the study: Contracting clones, day 15 to 85, had balanced CD4/CD8, and later expanders favored CD4+. Mainly in CM and EM were contracting CD4+ clones; CD8+ were in EMRA. Some clones that responded were present in memory (sampled pre-infection), which suggests cross-reactive memory joined.

The receptor was isolated from an adult woman who had mild COVID-19 (a few samples of this study predate the infection). Cell type and time point are not known. The chain has TRBV3-1 and TRBJ1-2; possible D gene TRBD1, 5 bases. Sample: PBMCs or a T cell subset sorted from them (not recorded which). The DNA of the CDR3 is TGTGCCAGCAGCCAAGAGGGGGAGTGGAAAGGCTACACCTTC. The encoded protein is CASSQEGEWKGYTF.